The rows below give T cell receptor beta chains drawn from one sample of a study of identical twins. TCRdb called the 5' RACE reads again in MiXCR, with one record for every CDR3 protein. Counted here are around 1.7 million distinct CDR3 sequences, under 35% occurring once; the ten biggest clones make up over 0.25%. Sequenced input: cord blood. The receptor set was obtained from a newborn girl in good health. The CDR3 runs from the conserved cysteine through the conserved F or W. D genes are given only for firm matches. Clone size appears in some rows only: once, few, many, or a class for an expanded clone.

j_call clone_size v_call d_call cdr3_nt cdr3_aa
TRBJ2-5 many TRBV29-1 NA TGCAGCATTGTGGGGTCCCCGAAAAAAGAGACCCAGTACTTC CSIVGSPKKETQYF
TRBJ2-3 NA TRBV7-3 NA TGTGCCAGCAGCTTAAGAGGTCCGGGGGCGGGAGCAGATACGCAGTATTTT CASSLRGPGAGADTQYF
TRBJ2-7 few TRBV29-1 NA TGCAGCGTTGTTAGACAGGCAGAACCCTACGAGCAGTACTTC CSVVRQAEPYEQYF
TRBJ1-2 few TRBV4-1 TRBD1 TGCGCCAGCAGCCAAGACCCTAACAGGGGAACTAACTATGGCTACACCTTC CASSQDPNRGTNYGYTF
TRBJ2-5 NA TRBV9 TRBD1 TGTGCCAGCAGCTCCTCCGGGACAGTACAAGAGACCCAGTACTTC CASSSSGTVQETQYF
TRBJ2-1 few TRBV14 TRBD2 TGTGCCAGCAGCCCGGGACTAACGTCTTGGGAGCAGTTCTTC CASSPGLTSWEQFF
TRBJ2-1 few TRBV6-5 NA TGTGCCAGCAGTACCACGGACCTAATATACAATGAGCAGTTCTTC CASSTTDLIYNEQFF
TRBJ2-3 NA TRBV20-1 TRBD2 TGCAGTGCTCCCGGACCGGCGGGGGGTACGCAGTATTTT CSAPGPAGGTQYF
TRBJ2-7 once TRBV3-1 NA TGTGCCAGCAGCCAATGGATGAGCTCCTACGAGCAGTACTTC CASSQWMSSYEQYF
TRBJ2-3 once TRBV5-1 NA TGCGCCAGCAGCTTGGCCAGCGGGACAGATATGCAGTATTTT CASSLASGTDMQYF
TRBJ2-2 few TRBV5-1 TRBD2 TGCGCCAGCAGTAGTTCTAGCGGGAACACCGGGGAGCTGTTTTTT CASSSSSGNTGELFF
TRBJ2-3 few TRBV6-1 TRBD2 TGTGCCAGCAGACGAACGACTAGCGGGAGGAGCGCAGATACGCAGTATTTT CASRRTTSGRSADTQYF
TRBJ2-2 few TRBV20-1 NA TGCAGTGCTAGTCGGGACACCGGGGAGCTGTTTTTT CSASRDTGELFF
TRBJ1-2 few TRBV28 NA TGTGCCAGCAGCCTTAGCTTTGCCTATGGCTACACCTTC CASSLSFAYGYTF
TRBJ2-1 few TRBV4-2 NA TGTGCCAGCAGCCAAGTCCGCGGTCGGAATGAGCAGTTCTTC CASSQVRGRNEQFF
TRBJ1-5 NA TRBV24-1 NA TGTGCCACCAGTTCGGGGGAGCAGCCCCAGCATTTT CATSSGEQPQHF
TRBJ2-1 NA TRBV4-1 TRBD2 TGCGCCAGCAGATCCGGGACTAGCGGGGGGTCATCCTACAATGAGCAGTTCTTC CASRSGTSGGSSYNEQFF
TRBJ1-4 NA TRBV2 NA TGTGCCAGCAAACCCCAGAGGGCGAATGAAAAACTGTTTTTT CASKPQRANEKLFF
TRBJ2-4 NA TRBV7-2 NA TGTGCCAGCAGCTTAAGCCAGGGCTCAAACATTCGGTACTTC CASSLSQGSNIRYF
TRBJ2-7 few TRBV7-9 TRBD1 TGTGCCGGCAGCTTAGACAGGGGCGAGCAGTACTTC CAGSLDRGEQYF
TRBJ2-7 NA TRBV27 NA TGTGCCAGCACCTCCTCTACCGGGTTACCTTCCTACGAGCAGTACTTC CASTSSTGLPSYEQYF
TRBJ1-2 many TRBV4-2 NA TGTGCCAGCAGCCAAGTAGCCCTACAGGCCCCCTCTAACTATGGCTACACCTTC CASSQVALQAPSNYGYTF